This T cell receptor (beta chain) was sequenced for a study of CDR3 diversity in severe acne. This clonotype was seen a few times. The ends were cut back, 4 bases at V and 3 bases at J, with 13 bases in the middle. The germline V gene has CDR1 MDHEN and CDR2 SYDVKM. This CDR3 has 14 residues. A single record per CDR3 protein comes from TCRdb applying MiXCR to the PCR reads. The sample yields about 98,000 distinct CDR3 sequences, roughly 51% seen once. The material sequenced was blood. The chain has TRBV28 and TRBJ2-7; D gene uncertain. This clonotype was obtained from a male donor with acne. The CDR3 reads CASSWALRNYEQYF. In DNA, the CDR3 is TGTGCCAGCAGTTGGGCCTTAAGAAACTACGAGCAGTACTTC.